The 20 T cell receptor delta chains presented below share a single source sample, sequenced in a study of Vδ1+ human thymocytes. General observations from the study: Thymic TRG and TRD repertoires appeared highly polyclonal, with Gaussian CDR3 length distributions.

These receptors' antigens are unknown. RNA was extracted from the cells and then reverse transcribed. CDR3 amplicons came from multiplex PCR with pooled V-gene forward and constant-region reverse primers. TCRdb re-analyzed the multiplex PCR reads via CATT. The sample holds fewer than 30,000 delta-chain clones, under 8% seen once. The specimen sequenced was Vdelta1+ gamma-delta thymocytes from the thymus. Subset described: FACS-sorted CD3+ TCRalphabeta- TCRVdelta1+ TCRVdelta2- thymocytes. The receptors derive from a girl younger than two who had congenital heart surgery.

This clone has only a few counts. V gene TRDV1 combines with J gene TRDJ1; perhaps D is TRDD2 or TRDD3 (9 bases each). Trimming pared 6 bases from V and 1 base from J, leaving 33 bases between. The germline gives CDR1 TSWWSYY, CDR2 QGS. The CDR3 is 21 amino acids. This CDR3 reads CALGVTGLPTSWGIITDKLIF. The DNA for the CDR3 is TGTGCTCTTGGCGTGACTGGCCTTCCTACTAGTTGGGGGATAATCACCGATAAACTCATCTTT.

The J segment is TRDJ1; no V gene was assigned; no check of the table's D call, TRDD3, against the DNA was made. This CDR3 comprises 17 residues. The CDR3 DNA reads TGTGCTCTTGGGGAATTGGGGGATACGCAAATTTCCGATAAACTCATCTTT. As protein: CALGELGDTQISDKLIF.

This clone was detected only a few times. This chain uses TRDV1 with TRDJ1; 10 nucleotides match TRDD3. V gave up 4 bases and J gave up 1 base; unmatched junction bases: 30. The CDR3 is 24 residues long. CDR1 and CDR2 (germline): TSWWSYY, QGS. CDR3 protein: CALGGRRVPTNLQVLGDVTDKLIF. The CDR3 DNA follows: TGTGCTCTTGGGGGCCGCCGCGTTCCTACAAACCTACAAGTACTGGGGGATGTCACCGATAAACTCATCTTT.

The chain couples TRDV1 to TRDJ1; no firm D call. This CDR3 spans 16 amino acids. V lost 5 bases and J lost 0, with 16 bases in between. Germline loops: CDR1 TSWWSYY, CDR2 QGS. The CDR3 loop is CALGPWFPRHTDKLIF. The CDR3 DNA follows: TGTGCTCTTGGGCCGTGGTTTCCCCGACACACCGATAAACTCATCTTT.

The chain is built from TRDV1 and TRDJ1; 11 bases align to TRDD3. Trimming removed 2 bases from V and 0 bases from J; junction bases left unmatched: 5. The CDR3 consists of 17 residues. Per the germline V gene, CDR1 is TSWWSYY and CDR2 is QGS. CDR3 nucleotides: TGTGCTCTTGGGGAATTAGTACTGGGGGATAACACCGATAAACTCATCTTT. This encodes CALGELVLGDNTDKLIF.

The rearrangement links TRDV1 to TRDJ1; 7 nucleotides line up with TRDD3. Trimming took 6 bases from V and 0 from J; bases not matched to a gene: 10. The CDR3 is 16 amino acids. In germline, CDR1 is TSWWSYY, CDR2 QGS. The CDR3 region is CALGRYWGLYTDKLIF. CDR3 nucleotides: TGTGCTCTTGGAAGGTACTGGGGCCTGTACACCGATAAACTCATCTTT.

There are a few counts of this clone. The V gene is TRDV1, the J gene TRDJ1; tentatively, D is TRDD2 or TRDD3 (6 bases each). There are 20 residues in the CDR3. Germline loops: CDR1 TSWWSYY, CDR2 QGS. V lost 1 base and J 9 bases, leaving 33 bases between the germline ends. CDR3: CALGEHPLRESYWVPSQLIF. In nucleotides, the CDR3 is TGTGCTCTTGGGGAACACCCCCTTCGGGAGTCCTACTGGGTGCCCTCACAACTCATCTTT.

The gene calls are TRDV1 and TRDJ1, with D tentatively TRDD2 (6 bases). The J gene, left out of TCRdb, was set here by checking the DNA against germline. V was shortened by 2 bases and J by 0 bases, with 25 bases between the two germline ends. Germline assignment: CDR1 TSWWSYY and CDR2 QGS. This CDR3 is 20 amino acids long. CDR3 coding DNA: TGTGCTCTTGGGGAAGGTAACCCTTCCCCTTCCGTGGAGTACACCGATAAACTCATCTTT. Amino acid sequence: CALGEGNPSPSVEYTDKLIF.

The genes are TRDV1 and TRDJ1; 7 bases line up with TRDD3. The germline gives CDR1 TSWWSYY, CDR2 QGS. Unmatched junction bases numbered 26, after V lost 2 bases and J lost 8 bases. The CDR3 is 20 amino acids. CDR3 nucleotide sequence: TGTGCTCTTGGGGAAATATTCCCAACCTTCTATGTACTGGGGACAACCAAACTCATCTTT. Protein product: CALGEIFPTFYVLGTTKLIF.

This clone was seen more than once but under ten times. The V and J genes are TRDV1 and TRDJ1; D is ambiguous. V dropped 0 bases and J dropped 3 bases, with 11 bases sitting between them. This CDR3 is built from 15 residues. Germline V CDR1 and CDR2: TSWWSYY, QGS. In nucleotides, the CDR3 is TGTGCTCTTGGGGAACTGCCCGAGGGGCCCGATAAACTCATCTTT. It translates to CALGELPEGPDKLIF.

This clone was observed a few times. This sequence joins TRDV1 and TRDJ1; D remains ambiguous. The V end was cut by 0 bases, the J end by 0 bases, with 11 bases between. The V gene's germline CDR1 is TSWWSYY and CDR2 QGS. The CDR3 runs to 16 residues. The CDR3 sequence is CALGELREVYTDKLIF. The CDR3 DNA follows: TGTGCTCTTGGGGAACTAAGGGAGGTTTACACCGATAAACTCATCTTT.

This chain joins TRDV1 and TRDJ2; TRDD3 agrees at 9 bases. With V trimmed by 0 bases and J by 3 bases, 8 bases remained unmatched. Germline lookup yields CDR1 TSWWSYY and CDR2 QGS. The CDR3 is made up of 18 amino acids. CDR3 DNA sequence: TGTGCTCTTGGGGAACTCACTGTTCGGGGGATACTGACAGCACAACTCTTCTTT. This gives the protein CALGELTVRGILTAQLFF.

The chain joins TRDV1 to TRDJ1; tentatively, D is TRDD2 (5 bases). The CDR3 is 21 residues long. Deletions cut 0 bases from V and 0 bases from J, with 26 bases between. Germline CDR1 and CDR2: TSWWSYY and QGS. The CDR3 coding sequence is TGTGCTCTTGGGGAACTAGGTCTAGCCGGCTGGCCATTCCTGTACACCGATAAACTCATCTTT. Translation gives CALGELGLAGWPFLYTDKLIF.

This clone was counted only a few times. The chain links TRDV1 to TRDJ1; D unclear. V was clipped by 5 bases and J by 0 bases, with 13 bases between them. This CDR3 is built from 15 residues. Germline lookup yields CDR1 TSWWSYY and CDR2 QGS. CDR3 coding DNA: TGTGCTCTTGGGATACATGGCAGGTACACCGATAAACTCATCTTT. Amino acids: CALGIHGRYTDKLIF.

The rearrangement uses TRDV1 and TRDJ1; 8 bases map to TRDD3. Germline CDR1 reads TSWWSYY; CDR2 reads QGS. V shed 2 bases and J 2 bases; nucleotides not matched to a gene: 28. There are 23 residues in the CDR3. CDR3 sequence: CALGEGTHSDATSLVGDTDKLIF. The CDR3 DNA reads TGTGCTCTTGGGGAAGGGACCCATTCCGACGCGACCTCCTTAGTGGGGGATACCGATAAACTCATCTTT.

This clone was counted only a few times. The rearrangement joins TRDV1 to TRDJ1, with D possibly being TRDD2 (5 bases). Germline CDR1 TSWWSYY, CDR2 QGS. With 5 bases removed from V and 1 base from J, the gap between germline ends came to 20 bases. The length of the CDR3 is 17 residues. CDR3 sequence (DNA): TGTGCTCTTGGGTCGCCCTACGGACGACCCGTCACCGATAAACTCATCTTT. It translates to CALGSPYGRPVTDKLIF.

The chain uses TRDV1 and TRDJ1, with 10 bases that match TRDD3. CDR1 and CDR2 (germline): TSWWSYY, QGS. The CDR3 has 19 residues. Germline trimming cut 0 bases from V and 0 bases from J; bases unmatched to any gene: 10. The CDR3 DNA reads as TGTGCTCTTGGGGAACTAGCCCTACTGGGGGATCCGTACACCGATAAACTCATCTTT. This translates into CALGELALLGDPYTDKLIF.

The chain employs TRDV1 and TRDJ1; 10 bases match TRDD3. The CDR3 covers 21 residues. In germline, CDR1 is TSWWSYY, CDR2 QGS. The junction had 21 bases not matched to a gene; V was cut back by 5 bases and J by 0 bases. The CDR3 DNA sequence: TGTGCTCTTGGGCCCCCGATTGGGGGATACTCTCGGCGGCTGTACACCGATAAACTCATCTTT. Its translation is CALGPPIGGYSRRLYTDKLIF.

The chain joins TRDV1 to TRDJ1, with unresolved D. CDR1 is TSWWSYY and CDR2 is QGS in the germline V gene. The V and J ends lost 5 bases and 4 bases respectively, with 29 bases between them. The CDR3 sequence is 19 residues long. Written as DNA, the CDR3 is TGTGCTCTTGGGAACTATGCCCCCACGGAGGACCCTTACCACGATAAACTCATCTTT. Protein product: CALGNYAPTEDPYHDKLIF.

This clone has just a few counts. The rearrangement uses TRDV1 and TRDJ1; 9 nucleotides agree with TRDD3. The CDR3 spans 25 residues. The ends lost 1 base at V and 0 bases at J; junction bases unmatched: 30. Germline CDR1 is TSWWSYY and CDR2 is QGS. CDR3 DNA sequence: TGTGCTCTTGGGGAACAATCCTACGACGGGGCTGGGGGATCGGTCAGCCCGATATACACCGATAAACTCATCTTT. Amino acids: CALGEQSYDGAGGSVSPIYTDKLIF.